One and the same sample provided the 14 T cell receptor beta chains below, sequenced in a study of shared clonotypes between healthy human individuals. Only in-frame clones appear in the TCRdb table, and some are missing; sequencing was by immunoSEQ multiplex PCR. Among under 1,100,000 clones listed, around 75% were seen once. Source material: memory CD4+ T cells sorted from blood. Indicated subset: CD45RA-negative fraction. Every receptor here comes from a man aged 18-30 years in good health.

The chain is built from TRBV6-5 and TRBJ1-6; tentatively, D is TRBD1 (6 bases). There are 16 residues in the CDR3. CDR1 MNHEY and CDR2 SVGAGI come from the germline V gene. V lost 0 bases and J 5 bases, leaving 11 bases between the germline ends. The CDR3 nucleotides read TGTGCCAGCAGTTACTCCCAACAGGGAGATAATTCACCCCTCCACTTT. Its protein is CASSYSQQGDNSPLHF.

This chain joins TRBV6-4 and TRBJ2-5, with D unresolved. Per germline, CDR1 MRHNA and CDR2 SNTAGT. Trimming left V 3 bases short and J 5 bases short, with 10 bases between. This CDR3 region has 13 residues. The CDR3 nucleotides read TGTGCCAGCAGTGATACTATCGGTGAGACCCAGTACTTC. Translation gives CASSDTIGETQYF.

The chain uses TRBV9 and TRBJ2-5; perhaps TRBD1 as D (6 bases). Germline CDR1 and CDR2: SGDLS and YYNGEE. V gave up 4 bases and J gave up 7 bases, with 17 bases separating them. The CDR3 has 14 amino acids. In DNA, the CDR3 is TGTGCCAGCAGCCCCCGGGCAGCGACAGGGACCCAGTACTTC. Its protein product is CASSPRAATGTQYF.

Only one count was recorded for this clone. The CDR3 loop is CASSLGSTPQETQYF. The CDR3 DNA reads as TGTGCCAGCAGCTTAGGATCCACGCCTCAAGAGACCCAGTACTTC. The gene calls are TRBV11-3 and TRBJ2-5; D unclear. Trimming removed 1 base at V and 2 bases at J, with 11 bases between. Germline V lookup: CDR1 SGHNT, CDR2 YENEEA. CDR3 length: 15 residues.

The V call is TRBV7-6, the J call TRBJ2-3, with D perhaps TRBD1 (6 bases). Germline V gives CDR1 SGHVS, CDR2 FNYEAQ. V was shortened by 5 bases and J by 1 base, with 13 bases between the two germline ends. This CDR3 region has 15 residues. The DNA of the CDR3 is TGTGCCAGCAGCCCGCTGGGGGCCGGCACAGATACGCAGTATTTT. It yields the protein CASSPLGAGTDTQYF.

V usage is TRBV7-9 and J usage is TRBJ1-6, with 9 bases matching TRBD1. The V and J ends lost 6 bases and 10 bases, in that order; junction bases with no gene match: 10. CDR1 and CDR2 from the germline V gene are SEHNR and FQNEAQ (reference sequence). CDR3 length equals 15 residues. The CDR3 DNA is TGTGCCAGCAGTGAAACAGGGGGCGGACGGTCACCCCTCCACTTT. The encoded protein is CASSETGGGRSPLHF.

The sample holds one count of this clone. This chain uses TRBV7-8 with TRBJ1-2; 9 bases agree with TRBD1. The CDR3 spans 15 residues. CDR1 SGHVS and CDR2 FQNEAQ come from the germline V gene. V lost 0 bases and J lost 3; bases outside the gene matches: 2. CDR3 sequence reads: CASSLAGTGYYGYTF. The CDR3 bases are TGTGCCAGCAGCTTAGCTGGGACAGGGTACTATGGCTACACCTTC.

The DNA of the CDR3 is TGTGCCAGCAGTGAAGCGGAGGGATACACATACGAGCAGTACTTC. Translating it yields CASSEAEGYTYEQYF. The J gene is TRBJ2-7, the V gene TRBV6-1, with D possibly being TRBD2 (6 bases). V was cut by 0 bases and J by 4 bases, with 13 bases left in between. Germline V CDR1 and CDR2: MNHNS, SASEGT. The CDR3 is 15 residues long.

The chain uses TRBV2 and TRBJ2-5; TRBD1 matches 8 bases. Germline CDR1 SNHLY, CDR2 FYNNEI. The CDR3 is 15 amino acids. V trimming: 1 base; J trimming: 5 bases; junction bases outside the gene matches: 6. CDR3 nucleotide sequence: TGTGCCAGCAGTGAAGTAGGACAGGGTTCGGAGACCCAGTACTTC. It is translated as CASSEVGQGSETQYF.

With regard to this clone: The same CDR3 also results from other DNA sequences found in this sample. The chain uses TRBV7-2 and TRBJ2-1, with TRBD1 matching 10 bases. Germline V CDR1 and CDR2: SGHTA, FQGNSA. The CDR3 sequence is 15 residues long. Losses at the gene ends were 4 bases for V and 2 bases for J; bases not matched to a gene: 2. Written as DNA, the CDR3 is TGTGCCAGCAGCTCGGGACAGGGGACCTACAATGAGCAGTTCTTC. Translation: CASSSGQGTYNEQFF.

This clone appeared a few times. The chain combines TRBV5-6 with TRBJ1-3, with D unresolved. This CDR3 is 14 amino acids long. Trimming took 3 bases from V and 3 from J, leaving 10 bases between them. Germline V gene data show CDR1 as SGHDT and CDR2 as YYEEEE. The CDR3 region has the DNA TGTGCCAGCAGCTCGACACAGTTTGGAAACACCATATATTTT. Translated: CASSSTQFGNTIYF.

V gene TRBV18 combines with J gene TRBJ2-7; D perhaps matches TRBD2 (5 bases). CDR3 size: 14 residues. Trimming left V 5 bases short and J 5 bases short, with 16 bases between. Germline assignment: CDR1 KGHSH and CDR2 LQKENI. The CDR3 nucleotides are TGTGCCAGCTCATCCAGTTCGACGGGGAACGAGCAGTACTTC. As protein: CASSSSSTGNEQYF.

This chain joins TRBV11-3 and TRBJ1-6; a possible D gene is TRBD1 (6 bases). This CDR3 has 15 amino acids. Looked up from germline, CDR1 is SGHNT and CDR2 is YENEEA. V lost 5 bases and J lost 7, with 15 bases in between. The CDR3 is CASSQGQNKNSPLHF. DNA for the CDR3: TGTGCCAGCAGCCAAGGACAGAACAAGAATTCACCCCTCCACTTT.

The chain recombines TRBV7-9 with TRBJ2-7; TRBD1 matches 11 bases. Looked up from germline, CDR1 is SEHNR and CDR2 is FQNEAQ (reference sequence). The CDR3 sequence is 14 residues long. The V segment lost 5 bases and the J segment 7 bases; nucleotides outside the gene matches: 7. CDR3 residues: CASSLGQGAFEQYF. CDR3 sequence (DNA): TGTGCCAGCAGCCTAGGACAGGGGGCGTTTGAGCAGTACTTC.